These T cell receptor beta chains were read from a single sample in a study of relationships among human T cell subsets. TCRdb redid the calling of the multiplex PCR reads with MiXCR, one entry per CDR3 protein. The sample carries roughly 13,000 distinct CDR3 sequences, around 64% recorded once. Sequencing used CD4+ Th1 cells sorted from blood. Source of these receptors: a man aged 35 to 55 in good health. Each CDR3 is given with its conserved first and last residue. Fields, in order: CDR3 protein, clone size, V gene. Expanded clones are given a class, and other clones once, few, many or no size at all.

cdr3_aa: CASSLVGTAGETQYF
clone_size: NA
v_call: TRBV7-2

cdr3_aa: CATGASPGYEQYF
clone_size: NA
v_call: TRBV27

cdr3_aa: CASSLTYRGTGGSRAYGYTF
clone_size: NA
v_call: TRBV28

cdr3_aa: CASNREGYGYTF
clone_size: NA
v_call: TRBV2

cdr3_aa: CASRFGSSNQPQHF
clone_size: NA
v_call: TRBV12-3/TRBV12-4

cdr3_aa: CASSQLRAGYTF
clone_size: NA
v_call: TRBV11-1

cdr3_aa: CASSPTSGSPEQFF
clone_size: NA
v_call: TRBV7-9

cdr3_aa: CASRPPTALGQETQYF
clone_size: NA
v_call: TRBV28

cdr3_aa: CASSSQDRGLAYTQYF
clone_size: NA
v_call: TRBV6-6

cdr3_aa: CASSPRGYEQYF
clone_size: NA
v_call: TRBV18

cdr3_aa: CATVFWGTEAFF
clone_size: few
v_call: TRBV28

cdr3_aa: CASSLAGPRAYEQYF
clone_size: NA
v_call: TRBV28

cdr3_aa: CASGGPRNEQFF
clone_size: NA
v_call: TRBV28

cdr3_aa: CAWTPLGDEQFF
clone_size: NA
v_call: TRBV30

cdr3_aa: CASRNSGVQETQYF
clone_size: NA
v_call: TRBV28

cdr3_aa: CASTPGAADTQYF
clone_size: once
v_call: TRBV11-2

cdr3_aa: CASSSGGSGQETQYF
clone_size: NA
v_call: TRBV12-3/TRBV12-4

cdr3_aa: CATSRSRDTGELFF
clone_size: NA
v_call: TRBV15

cdr3_aa: CASNRGNQPQHF
clone_size: NA
v_call: TRBV5-6

cdr3_aa: CASRGTRITDTQYF
clone_size: NA
v_call: TRBV5-1

cdr3_aa: CASSRPQGAADTQYF
clone_size: NA
v_call: TRBV12-3/TRBV12-4

cdr3_aa: CASSLGTSGNNEQFF
clone_size: few
v_call: TRBV27

cdr3_aa: CASSEGDTEAFF
clone_size: few
v_call: TRBV11-1

cdr3_aa: CASSPDTSSGNTIYF
clone_size: few
v_call: TRBV11-2

cdr3_aa: CASSYLTAGNTIYF
clone_size: NA
v_call: TRBV6-6

cdr3_aa: CASRAGPGELFF
clone_size: NA
v_call: TRBV11-3

cdr3_aa: CASSQELSSEKLFF
clone_size: NA
v_call: TRBV4-2

cdr3_aa: CASSLGLPRRDTQYF
clone_size: once
v_call: TRBV7-9

cdr3_aa: CASSVVWRDASTDTQYF
clone_size: NA
v_call: TRBV9

cdr3_aa: CAISRDSTNTEAFF
clone_size: NA
v_call: TRBV10-3

cdr3_aa: CATSTDLTSTDTQYF
clone_size: few
v_call: TRBV10-3

cdr3_aa: CASSPLAGEETQYF
clone_size: once
v_call: TRBV11-2

cdr3_aa: CASSLGQSNSPLHF
clone_size: few
v_call: TRBV11-2

cdr3_aa: CASSFASGMVGELFF
clone_size: NA
v_call: TRBV7-9

cdr3_aa: CASSLSRTGVGEQYF
clone_size: NA
v_call: TRBV28

cdr3_aa: CSVERTGLNTEAFF
clone_size: NA
v_call: TRBV29-1

cdr3_aa: CASSRGQGNTEAFF
clone_size: NA
v_call: TRBV13

cdr3_aa: CSARSLAGGRREETQYF
clone_size: NA
v_call: TRBV20-1

cdr3_aa: CSARPLLVPYEQFF
clone_size: NA
v_call: TRBV20-1

cdr3_aa: CAITPHGLYGYTF
clone_size: NA
v_call: TRBV6-6

cdr3_aa: CAWGVQGYQPQHF
clone_size: once
v_call: TRBV30

cdr3_aa: CSARGGRGDTEAFF
clone_size: NA
v_call: TRBV20-1

cdr3_aa: CTSSQDPSVGYF
clone_size: few
v_call: TRBV1

cdr3_aa: CASSLGLAGGPDTQYF
clone_size: once
v_call: TRBV11-2

cdr3_aa: CASSLSGARGETQYF
clone_size: NA
v_call: TRBV11-2